This entry is about one T cell receptor (beta chain). The sample is drawn from a study of shared clonotypes between healthy human individuals. Background on the study: CD4 naive and memory got three plates each, CD8 naive two, CD8 memory one.

The data were produced by immunoSEQ multiplex PCR, yet TCRdb's version contains in-frame clones alone and is incomplete. The table records millions of clones, around 90% of them present only once. CDR1 SGHRS and CDR2 YFSETQ come from the germline V gene. CDR3 size: 15 residues. V was cut by 0 bases and J by 0 bases, with 8 bases left in between. The chain uses TRBV5-1 and TRBJ2-3; D is uncertain. The source material was naive CD4+ T cells sorted from blood. Subset noted: CD45RA+ positively selected. This sequence was found in a man in his late teens or twenties in good health. CDR3 DNA: TGCGCCAGCAGCTTGGGGGTAGCAAGCACAGATACGCAGTATTTT. Residues: CASSLGVASTDTQYF.